This T cell receptor (beta chain) originates from a study of blood T cell repertoires in COVID-19. In the study overall: Specimens from acute and convalescent COVID-19 originated in the United States, Italy and Spain. The analysed material was cDNA or gDNA that came from T cells, B-cell-depleted T cells, or PBMCs.

CDR1 and CDR2 (germline): SGHTA, FQGNSA. The CDR3 length is 14 residues. V dropped 1 base and J dropped 6 bases, with 10 bases sitting between them. In the source study's methods: Reference gene primer amplification gave estimated nucleated cell counts. Sequencing used immunoSEQ multiplex PCR; TCRdb keeps in-frame clones, though not all of them. V and J calls and clone size follow that table, whereas D and trimming were derived from the DNA. The sample yields over 90,000 clones, approximately 87% seen once. V usage is TRBV7-2 and J usage is TRBJ2-1; maybe TRBD1 (5 bases). This receptor was identified in a human donor in a cohort sampled during active COVID-19. The sample consisted of peripheral blood. The CDR3 here is CASSLGRVPNEQFF. The CDR3 DNA follows: TGTGCCAGCAGCTTAGGCAGGGTACCCAATGAGCAGTTCTTC.